A selection of T cell receptor beta chains follows, all from one sample in a study of blood T cell repertoires in COVID-19. TCRdb's table, derived via immunoSEQ multiplex PCR, lists solely in-frame clones and lacks some. The sample has approximately 170,000 clones; roughly 78% are singletons. Sequenced: PBMCs or T cells enriched from blood (not recorded which). The receptor source for this set is a woman in her seventies in a cohort exposed to, infected with or recovered from COVID-19 (not recorded which). Each CDR3 is given with its conserved first and last residue. A D gene is named only where the DNA matches it firmly. A row's size may be missing; if present it is once, few, many or a size class.

d_gene: .; j_gene: TRBJ1-1; abundance: .; v_gene: TRBV5-1; CDR3aa: CASSLREGNTEAFF; CDR3nt: TGCGCCAGCAGCTTAAGGGAGGGTAACACTGAAGCTTTCTTT
d_gene: .; j_gene: TRBJ2-7; abundance: .; v_gene: TRBV6-5; CDR3aa: CASRQTVSSYEQYF; CDR3nt: TGTGCCAGCAGGCAAACAGTGAGCTCCTACGAGCAGTACTTC
d_gene: TRBD1; j_gene: TRBJ2-1; abundance: .; v_gene: TRBV7-3; CDR3aa: CASSLSGGIDEQFF; CDR3nt: TGTGCCAGCAGCTTGTCAGGGGGTATCGATGAGCAGTTCTTC
d_gene: TRBD1; j_gene: TRBJ2-1; abundance: .; v_gene: TRBV19; CDR3aa: CASKVSGTGFYEQFF; CDR3nt: TGTGCCAGTAAGGTCAGTGGGACAGGGTTCTATGAGCAGTTCTTC
d_gene: TRBD1; j_gene: TRBJ2-1; abundance: once; v_gene: TRBV18; CDR3aa: CASSLEQGYGEQFF; CDR3nt: TGTGCCAGCTCACTCGAACAGGGGTACGGTGAGCAGTTCTTC
d_gene: .; j_gene: TRBJ2-5; abundance: .; v_gene: TRBV18; CDR3aa: CASSFSRSETQYF; CDR3nt: TGTGCCAGCTCCTTTTCTCGGTCAGAGACCCAGTACTTC
d_gene: TRBD1; j_gene: TRBJ2-7; abundance: .; v_gene: TRBV27; CDR3aa: CASSIQGPRGEQYF; CDR3nt: TGTGCCAGCAGTATACAGGGGCCAAGGGGCGAGCAGTACTTC
d_gene: TRBD1; j_gene: TRBJ2-7; abundance: .; v_gene: TRBV6-2/TRBV6-3; CDR3aa: CASSRGTGFYEQYF; CDR3nt: TGTGCCAGCAGTCGTGGGACAGGGTTCTACGAGCAGTACTTC
d_gene: TRBD2; j_gene: TRBJ2-1; abundance: once; v_gene: TRBV6-4; CDR3aa: CASSSPRTSGRAYNEQFF; CDR3nt: TGTGCCAGCAGTTCCCCCAGGACTAGCGGGAGGGCCTACAATGAGCAGTTCTTC
d_gene: TRBD1; j_gene: TRBJ1-6; abundance: .; v_gene: TRBV28; CDR3aa: CASSFPDRGGSPLHF; CDR3nt: TGTGCCAGCAGTTTTCCCGACAGGGGAGGTTCACCCCTCCACTTT
d_gene: TRBD1; j_gene: TRBJ1-6; abundance: .; v_gene: TRBV2; CDR3aa: CASTRDRGLHF; CDR3nt: TGTGCCAGCACCCGTGACAGGGGGCTCCACTTT
d_gene: .; j_gene: TRBJ2-7; abundance: once; v_gene: TRBV28; CDR3aa: CASSLTGAGGVYEQYF; CDR3nt: TGTGCCAGCAGTTTAACGGGGGCTGGGGGGGTTTACGAGCAGTACTTC
d_gene: TRBD2; j_gene: TRBJ2-3; abundance: .; v_gene: TRBV18; CDR3aa: CASSPPASGGSDTQYF; CDR3nt: TGTGCCAGCTCACCACCGGCTAGCGGGGGGTCAGATACGCAGTATTTT
d_gene: .; j_gene: TRBJ2-2; abundance: few; v_gene: TRBV7-6; CDR3aa: CASRHADGRELFF; CDR3nt: TGTGCCAGCAGACACGCCGACGGGAGAGAGCTGTTTTTT
d_gene: TRBD2; j_gene: TRBJ2-1; abundance: .; v_gene: TRBV10-2; CDR3aa: CASSRTSGFGSSYNEQFF; CDR3nt: TGCGCCAGCAGTCGGACTAGCGGGTTTGGAAGTTCCTACAATGAGCAGTTCTTC
d_gene: .; j_gene: TRBJ1-4; abundance: .; v_gene: TRBV4-1; CDR3aa: CASSQGLGADRQIEKLFF; CDR3nt: TGCGCCAGCAGCCAAGGGCTGGGCGCCGACAGGCAGATTGAAAAACTGTTTTTT
d_gene: TRBD1; j_gene: TRBJ2-7; abundance: .; v_gene: TRBV28; CDR3aa: CASRQGSKRYEQYF; CDR3nt: TGTGCCAGCAGACAGGGGTCAAAGAGGTACGAGCAGTACTTC
d_gene: .; j_gene: TRBJ1-2; abundance: many; v_gene: TRBV6-1; CDR3aa: CASSERPGYGYTF; CDR3nt: TGTGCCAGCAGTGAACGGCCAGGCTATGGCTACACCTTC
d_gene: TRBD2; j_gene: TRBJ2-1; abundance: .; v_gene: TRBV29-1; CDR3aa: CSVKPLAGDNEQFF; CDR3nt: TGCAGCGTTAAGCCACTAGCGGGTGACAATGAGCAGTTCTTC
d_gene: .; j_gene: TRBJ1-1; abundance: .; v_gene: TRBV5-1; CDR3aa: CASSLAPGSNTEAFF; CDR3nt: TGCGCCAGCAGCTTGGCCCCGGGATCTAACACTGAAGCTTTCTTT
d_gene: .; j_gene: TRBJ2-1; abundance: .; v_gene: TRBV11-2; CDR3aa: CASSLDQSVEQFF; CDR3nt: TGTGCCAGCAGCTTAGATCAAAGCGTAGAGCAGTTCTTC
d_gene: TRBD1; j_gene: TRBJ1-5; abundance: .; v_gene: TRBV28; CDR3aa: CASSTPHQGAEGRNQPQHF; CDR3nt: TGTGCCAGCAGTACCCCCCATCAGGGGGCCGAGGGCCGCAATCAGCCCCAGCATTTT
d_gene: TRBD2; j_gene: TRBJ2-7; abundance: few; v_gene: TRBV7-2; CDR3aa: CASSLRAGTSPYEQYF; CDR3nt: TGTGCCAGCAGCTTAAGGGCCGGGACTAGCCCCTACGAGCAGTACTTC
d_gene: .; j_gene: TRBJ1-1; abundance: .; v_gene: TRBV4-2; CDR3aa: CASSPTGGRQNTEAFF; CDR3nt: TGTGCCAGCAGCCCCACCGGGGGGAGACAAAACACTGAAGCTTTCTTT
d_gene: TRBD1; j_gene: TRBJ1-1; abundance: .; v_gene: TRBV6-5; CDR3aa: CASSYTRGLFEAFF; CDR3nt: TGTGCCAGCAGTTACACGAGGGGGCTCTTTGAAGCTTTCTTT
d_gene: .; j_gene: TRBJ1-1; abundance: .; v_gene: TRBV7-2; CDR3aa: CASSFQVPWVFF; CDR3nt: TGTGCCAGCAGCTTCCAGGTCCCCTGGGTTTTCTTT
d_gene: TRBD1; j_gene: TRBJ2-5; abundance: .; v_gene: TRBV7-9; CDR3aa: CASSIRQGQETQYF; CDR3nt: TGTGCCAGCAGCATCCGACAGGGTCAAGAGACCCAGTACTTC
d_gene: .; j_gene: TRBJ2-2; abundance: .; v_gene: TRBV28; CDR3aa: CASSSVDTGELFF; CDR3nt: TGTGCCAGCAGTTCGGTTGACACCGGGGAGCTGTTTTTT
d_gene: .; j_gene: TRBJ1-2; abundance: .; v_gene: TRBV11-1; CDR3aa: CASSPNRVDGYTF; CDR3nt: TGTGCCAGCAGCCCTAACAGGGTTGATGGCTACACCTTC
d_gene: TRBD1; j_gene: TRBJ1-3; abundance: .; v_gene: TRBV9; CDR3aa: CASSPGQAYSGNTIYF; CDR3nt: TGTGCCAGCAGCCCGGGACAGGCCTACTCTGGAAACACCATATATTTT
d_gene: .; j_gene: TRBJ1-1; abundance: .; v_gene: TRBV5-4; CDR3aa: CASSLTAPAEAFF; CDR3nt: TGTGCCAGCAGCTTAACAGCCCCTGCTGAAGCTTTCTTT
d_gene: .; j_gene: TRBJ2-2; abundance: .; v_gene: TRBV14; CDR3aa: CASSPSWPTGELFF; CDR3nt: TGTGCCAGCAGCCCCTCTTGGCCCACCGGGGAGCTGTTTTTT
d_gene: .; j_gene: TRBJ2-1; abundance: few; v_gene: TRBV5-4; CDR3aa: CASSLGQGRNEQFF; CDR3nt: TGTGCCAGCAGCTTGGGTCAGGGGCGCAATGAGCAGTTCTTC
d_gene: TRBD1; j_gene: TRBJ2-7; abundance: .; v_gene: TRBV6-5; CDR3aa: CASKQGSYEQYF; CDR3nt: TGTGCCAGCAAACAGGGGTCCTACGAGCAGTACTTC
d_gene: .; j_gene: TRBJ2-7; abundance: .; v_gene: TRBV11-2; CDR3aa: CASSLELGESYEQYF; CDR3nt: TGTGCCAGCAGCTTAGAGTTGGGCGAGAGCTACGAGCAGTACTTC
d_gene: .; j_gene: TRBJ2-1; abundance: .; v_gene: TRBV6-1; CDR3aa: CASSEPRGVSGRNEQFF; CDR3nt: TGTGCCAGCAGTGAACCCAGGGGGGTGTCGGGGAGAAATGAGCAGTTCTTC
d_gene: .; j_gene: TRBJ1-2; abundance: .; v_gene: TRBV4-2; CDR3aa: CASSQEGGRSPYGYTF; CDR3nt: TGTGCCAGCAGCCAAGAGGGGGGGAGGTCTCCCTATGGCTACACCTTC
d_gene: TRBD1; j_gene: TRBJ1-2; abundance: .; v_gene: TRBV6-5; CDR3aa: CASTRTGASYGYTF; CDR3nt: TGTGCCAGCACCAGGACAGGGGCGTCCTATGGCTACACCTTC
d_gene: .; j_gene: TRBJ1-2; abundance: .; v_gene: TRBV7-8; CDR3aa: CASSPHNAAGTF; CDR3nt: TGTGCCAGCAGCCCACATAACGCGGCTGGCACCTTC
d_gene: TRBD1; j_gene: TRBJ1-5; abundance: .; v_gene: TRBV5-4; CDR3aa: CASSSGTGNNQPQHF; CDR3nt: TGTGCCAGCAGTTCCGGGACAGGCAACAATCAGCCCCAGCATTTT
d_gene: .; j_gene: TRBJ2-2; abundance: .; v_gene: TRBV21-1; CDR3aa: CASSKERSTGELFF; CDR3nt: TGTGCCAGCAGCAAAGAGAGGTCGACCGGGGAGCTGTTTTTT
d_gene: .; j_gene: TRBJ2-3; abundance: .; v_gene: TRBV15; CDR3aa: CATSRPVGGGNTQYF; CDR3nt: TGTGCCACCAGCAGACCAGTGGGGGGTGGGAATACGCAGTATTTT
d_gene: .; j_gene: TRBJ2-7; abundance: .; v_gene: TRBV7-9; CDR3aa: CASSFGGDREQYF; CDR3nt: TGTGCCAGCAGCTTCGGAGGTGATCGCGAGCAGTACTTC
d_gene: TRBD2; j_gene: TRBJ2-3; abundance: .; v_gene: TRBV19; CDR3aa: CASSPELAGGTDTQYF; CDR3nt: TGTGCCAGTAGTCCGGAACTAGCGGGAGGGACAGATACGCAGTATTTT
d_gene: .; j_gene: TRBJ2-7; abundance: .; v_gene: TRBV4-3; CDR3aa: CASSQDPGSSYEQYF; CDR3nt: TGCGCCAGCAGCCAAGACCCAGGGTCATCCTACGAGCAGTACTTC
d_gene: TRBD1; j_gene: TRBJ1-4; abundance: .; v_gene: TRBV7-9; CDR3aa: CASSSSQGFDEKLFF; CDR3nt: TGTGCCAGCAGCTCCTCACAGGGGTTCGATGAAAAACTGTTTTTT
d_gene: .; j_gene: TRBJ2-7; abundance: .; v_gene: TRBV7-7; CDR3aa: CASSLRLGGSYEQYF; CDR3nt: TGTGCTAGCAGCCTACGGCTCGGGGGCTCCTACGAGCAGTACTTC
d_gene: TRBD1; j_gene: TRBJ2-3; abundance: .; v_gene: TRBV7-2; CDR3aa: CASSLAGRPQGSGDTQYF; CDR3nt: TGTGCCAGCAGCTTAGCGGGCCGACCACAGGGGTCGGGAGATACGCAGTATTTT
d_gene: TRBD1; j_gene: TRBJ2-1; abundance: .; v_gene: TRBV12-5; CDR3aa: CASAPQGAGEQFF; CDR3nt: TGTGCTAGTGCCCCACAGGGGGCAGGAGAGCAGTTCTTC
d_gene: .; j_gene: TRBJ2-7; abundance: .; v_gene: TRBV7-8; CDR3aa: CASSLVAPAGSEQYF; CDR3nt: TGTGCCAGCAGCTTAGTGGCTCCCGCGGGGAGCGAGCAGTACTTC
d_gene: TRBD1; j_gene: TRBJ1-1; abundance: once; v_gene: TRBV28; CDR3aa: CASSRSYRGNTEAFF; CDR3nt: TGTGCCAGCAGTCGTTCTTACAGGGGGAACACTGAAGCTTTCTTT
d_gene: TRBD1; j_gene: TRBJ1-1; abundance: .; v_gene: TRBV7-9; CDR3aa: CASSLDRGLNTEAFF; CDR3nt: TGTGCCAGCAGCCTAGACAGGGGGTTGAACACTGAAGCTTTCTTT
d_gene: TRBD2; j_gene: TRBJ2-1; abundance: .; v_gene: TRBV7-2; CDR3aa: CASSLVAGGAEQFF; CDR3nt: TGTGCCAGCAGCTTAGTAGCGGGAGGGGCTGAGCAGTTCTTC
d_gene: .; j_gene: TRBJ1-2; abundance: .; v_gene: TRBV7-8; CDR3aa: CASSPGHYGYTF; CDR3nt: TGTGCCAGCAGCCCAGGGCACTATGGCTACACCTTC
d_gene: .; j_gene: TRBJ2-3; abundance: .; v_gene: TRBV6-5; CDR3aa: CASRGGGTDTQYF; CDR3nt: TGTGCCAGCAGGGGGGGAGGCACAGATACGCAGTATTTT
d_gene: .; j_gene: TRBJ2-7; abundance: .; v_gene: TRBV11-2; CDR3aa: CASSRSSYEQYF; CDR3nt: TGTGCCAGCAGCCGCAGCTCCTACGAGCAGTACTTC
d_gene: TRBD2; j_gene: TRBJ2-1; abundance: .; v_gene: TRBV27; CDR3aa: CASSLEPLAGSSYNEQFF; CDR3nt: TGTGCCAGCAGTTTGGAGCCCCTAGCGGGGAGCTCCTACAATGAGCAGTTCTTC
d_gene: .; j_gene: TRBJ2-7; abundance: once; v_gene: TRBV28; CDR3aa: CASTYPGGATSYEQYF; CDR3nt: TGTGCCAGCACCTACCCCGGGGGAGCAACCTCCTACGAGCAGTACTTC